This T cell receptor beta chain was identified during a study of radiation and T cells in renal cell carcinoma. Broader study findings: From baseline, blood top tumor clonotypes peaked at 2 weeks post-radiation.

With respect to this clone: Its antigen is currently unknown.

Time point noted: blood 2 weeks post-SBRT. Treatment specified: 15 Gy SBRT to primary tumor, nephrectomy 4 weeks later. The CDR3 is 13 amino acids. V gave up 3 bases and J gave up 6 bases, with 11 bases separating them. Germline CDR1 reads SGHRS; CDR2 reads YFSETQ. Assay: immunoSEQ multiplex PCR; the TCRdb copy retains only in-frame clones and omits some. Among just over 150,000 clones listed, around 90% were seen once. The clonotype comes from a woman between 45 and 60 years old with renal cell carcinoma. The input for sequencing was blood, taken from a patient whose treatment included radiotherapy and nephrectomy. The V call is TRBV5-1, the J call TRBJ2-3; D ambiguous. CDR3 sequence reads: CASSSQVADTQYF. CDR3 DNA: TGCGCCAGCAGCTCCCAAGTGGCGGATACGCAGTATTTT.